This T cell receptor beta chain was retrieved from a study of CXCR3-negative and CXCR3-positive naive CD8 T cells. The authors prepared UMI-labeled TRB cDNA libraries by 5' RACE. TCRdb reanalyzed the 5' RACE reads and collapses them to one entry per CDR3 protein, without DNA. The sample holds some 130,000 distinct CDR3 sequences. This CDR3 is 15 amino acids long. CDR1 is SGHVS, CDR2 FQNEAQ, per germline. The material sequenced was naive CXCR3- CD8+ T cells from blood. Stated subset: CD45RO-CCR7+CD27+CD95- naive CD8+ T cells lacking CXCR3 (TNR3-). The sequence was collected from a human donor in good health. Some clones in this sample may be carry-over from other donors' samples. The gene calls are TRBV7-8 and TRBJ2-7; TCRdb's assignment of TRBD1 cannot be checked, as there is no DNA. CDR3 sequence: CASSPPGGAPYEQYF.